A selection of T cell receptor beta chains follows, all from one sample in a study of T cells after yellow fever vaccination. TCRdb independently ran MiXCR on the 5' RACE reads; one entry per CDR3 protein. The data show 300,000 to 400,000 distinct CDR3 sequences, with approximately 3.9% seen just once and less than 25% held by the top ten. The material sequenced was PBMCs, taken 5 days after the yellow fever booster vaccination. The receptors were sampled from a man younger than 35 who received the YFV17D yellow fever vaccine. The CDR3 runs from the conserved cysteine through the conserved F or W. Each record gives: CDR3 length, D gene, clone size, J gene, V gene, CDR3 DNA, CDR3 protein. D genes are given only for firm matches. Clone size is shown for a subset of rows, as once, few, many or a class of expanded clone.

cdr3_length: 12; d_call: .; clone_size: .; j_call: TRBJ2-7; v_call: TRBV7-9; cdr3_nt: TGTGCCAGCAGCAAGTCTGCCTACGAGCAGTACTTC; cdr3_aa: CASSKSAYEQYF
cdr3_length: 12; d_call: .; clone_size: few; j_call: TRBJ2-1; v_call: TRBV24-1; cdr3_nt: TGTGCCACCAGTGATTTACGCTTAGCCCCATGCTTC; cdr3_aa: CATSDLRLAPCF
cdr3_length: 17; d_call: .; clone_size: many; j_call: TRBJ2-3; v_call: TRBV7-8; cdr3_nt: TGTGCCAGCAGCTTAGCCAGGGGACTATCTCCCACAGATACGCAGTATTTT; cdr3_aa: CASSLARGLSPTDTQYF
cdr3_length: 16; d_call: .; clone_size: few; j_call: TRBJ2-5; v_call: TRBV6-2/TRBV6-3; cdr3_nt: TGTGCCAGCAGCCCAAGACCCGGGAGCCCCCAAGAGACCCAGTACTTC; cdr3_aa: CASSPRPGSPQETQYF
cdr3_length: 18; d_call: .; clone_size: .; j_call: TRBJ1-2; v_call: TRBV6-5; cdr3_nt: TGTGCCAGCAGTGACGCAAGGACATCGTCCCCGAAAAACTATGGCTACACCTTC; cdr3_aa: CASSDARTSSPKNYGYTF
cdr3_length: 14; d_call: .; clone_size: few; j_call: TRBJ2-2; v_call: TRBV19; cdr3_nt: TGTGCCAGTAGATTGGACAGTTACACCGGGGAGCTGTTTTTT; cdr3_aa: CASRLDSYTGELFF
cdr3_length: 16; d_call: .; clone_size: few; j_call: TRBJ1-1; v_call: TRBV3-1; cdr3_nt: TGTGCCAGCACCCTGGGACGGTCGGGTAAAAACACTGAAGCTTTCTTT; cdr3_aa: CASTLGRSGKNTEAFF
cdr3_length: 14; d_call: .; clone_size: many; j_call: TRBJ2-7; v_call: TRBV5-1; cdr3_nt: TGCGCCAGCAGCTCGGCGGGACAGCACTACGAGCAGTACTTC; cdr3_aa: CASSSAGQHYEQYF
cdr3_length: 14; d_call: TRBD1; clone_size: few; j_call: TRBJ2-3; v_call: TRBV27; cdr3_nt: TGTGCCAGCATCGGACAGGTACCCACAGATACGCAGTATTTT; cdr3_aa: CASIGQVPTDTQYF
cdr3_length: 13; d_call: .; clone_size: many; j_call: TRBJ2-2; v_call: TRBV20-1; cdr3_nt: TGCAGTGCTCAGACAGGGAACACCGGGGAGCTGTTTTTT; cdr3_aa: CSAQTGNTGELFF
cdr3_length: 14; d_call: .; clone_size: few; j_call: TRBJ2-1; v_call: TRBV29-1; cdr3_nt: TGCAGCGTCGAGGGGCGGGGGCTCGGGAATGAGCAGTTCTTC; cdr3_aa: CSVEGRGLGNEQFF
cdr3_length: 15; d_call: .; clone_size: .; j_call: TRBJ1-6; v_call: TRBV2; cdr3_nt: TGTGCCGGATCCCTTTTGGCGGGGCAGGAATCACCCCTCCACTTT; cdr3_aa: CAGSLLAGQESPLHF
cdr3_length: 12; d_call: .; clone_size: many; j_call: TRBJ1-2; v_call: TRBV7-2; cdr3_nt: TGTGCCAGCAGCCCGACAGCCTATGGCTACACCTTC; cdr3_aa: CASSPTAYGYTF
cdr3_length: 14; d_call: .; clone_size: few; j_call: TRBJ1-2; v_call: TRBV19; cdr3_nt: TGTGCCAGTAGACAAGCGAGAGACGCCTATGGCTACACCTTC; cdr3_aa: CASRQARDAYGYTF
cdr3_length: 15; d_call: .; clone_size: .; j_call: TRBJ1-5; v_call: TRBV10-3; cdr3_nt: TGTGCCATCAGTGAGTCCTCAGGGGCGGATCAGCCCCAGCATTTT; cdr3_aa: CAISESSGADQPQHF
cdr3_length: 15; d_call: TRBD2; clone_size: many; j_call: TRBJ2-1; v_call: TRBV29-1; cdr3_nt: TGCAGCGCCGGACTACAAGCGGGACTTAGAAGGGAGCAGTTCTTC; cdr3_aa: CSAGLQAGLRREQFF